These 14 T cell receptor beta chains were sequenced from one sample in a study of glioma-infiltrating T cells. The iRepertoire nested amplicon-rescue multiplex PCR amplified TCR alpha and beta CDR3s from RNA. TCRdb reprocessed the multiplex PCR reads via MiXCR and lists one record per CDR3 protein. The table lists about 12,000 distinct CDR3 sequences, less than 30% of them singletons, with 42% in the top ten. Sequences were obtained from glioma tissue, nonneoplastic brain tissue, or PBMCs (not recorded which). Every receptor here comes from a human donor with low-grade glioma or glioblastoma, undergoing nonglioma brain surgery, or in good health (not recorded which).

This clonotype came up a few times. V and J are TRBV12-3 or TRBV12-4 and TRBJ2-5; no clear D. The CDR3 sequence is 13 residues long. Deletions cut 3 bases from V and 5 bases from J, with 10 bases between. The CDR3 region has the DNA TGTGCCAGCAGTTTCCCCCCGAGGGAGACCCAGTACTTC. This gives the protein CASSFPPRETQYF.

This clonotype was seen many times. The chain joins TRBV16 to TRBJ1-6, with 9 bases lining up with TRBD1. In germline, CDR1 is KGHSY, CDR2 FQNENV. J lost 9 bases, V lost 3 bases, and 9 bases had no gene match. CDR3 length equals 16 residues. CDR3 loop: CASSQTTTGGISPLHF. The CDR3 DNA follows: TGTGCCAGCAGCCAGACGACGACAGGGGGGATTTCACCCCTCCACTTT.

This clonotype was detected only a few times. The chain couples TRBV2 to TRBJ1-3; D is unresolved. Deletions cut 5 bases from V and 0 bases from J, with 11 bases between. The CDR3 sequence is 15 residues long. Germline CDR1 and CDR2: SNHLY and FYNNEI. Here the CDR3 DNA reads TGTGCCAGCAGTCTAGGGTTCACCTCTGGAAACACCATATATTTT. It yields the protein CASSLGFTSGNTIYF.

This clonotype appeared a few times. This chain uses TRBV14 with TRBJ1-1; D is undetermined. Trimming stripped 0 bases from V and 10 bases from J, with 12 bases between. Germline CDR1 and CDR2: SGHDN and FVKESK. This CDR3 has 13 residues. Written as DNA, the CDR3 is TGTGCCAGCAGCCAAGAAGGGTCGATAGGAGCTTTCTTT. This translates into CASSQEGSIGAFF.

V is TRBV29-1 and J is TRBJ1-1; possible D gene TRBD1, 6 bases. This CDR3 contains 13 residues. Between the trimmed V and J ends, which lost 7 bases and 1 base, there was a span of 13 bases. From germline, CDR1 is SQVTM and CDR2 ANQGSEA. In DNA, the CDR3 is TGCAGCGATTCGACAGGCAAGAACACTGAAGCTTTCTTT. It translates to CSDSTGKNTEAFF.

A note on this clonotype: The DNA is omitted, as the CDR3 cannot be located on it reliably, and the CDR3 follows TCRdb's listing. This chain links TRBV14 with TRBJ2-1; the D call in the table, TRBD1, was not verified against the DNA. The CDR3 is 15 amino acids long, termini counted. CDR1 SGHDN and CDR2 FVKESK come from the germline V gene. This CDR3 is CASSHIRRRGNEQFF.

The CDR3, as DNA: TGTGCCAGCTCACCAGGACTCTCGCTAGGTTACGAGCAGTACTTC. Residues: CASSPGLSLGYEQYF. This sequence joins TRBV18 and TRBJ2-7; the D gene is possibly TRBD2 (5 bases). Germline V lookup: CDR1 KGHSH, CDR2 LQKENI. V was shortened by 2 bases and J by 4 bases, with 15 bases between the two germline ends. The CDR3 covers 15 residues.

This chain joins TRBV27 and TRBJ2-7, with 14 bases identical to TRBD2. The CDR3 spans 16 residues. Trimming took 3 bases from V and 3 from J; bases not matched to a gene: 4. Germline CDR1 reads MNHEY; CDR2 reads SMNVEV (reference sequence). The CDR3: CASSLLGTSGSYEQYF. CDR3 nucleotides: TGTGCCAGCAGTTTGCTAGGGACTAGCGGGAGCTACGAGCAGTACTTC.

Turning to this clonotype: This may stem from a read error, because a much larger clone lies one nucleotide away. The chain recombines TRBV2 with TRBJ2-7; maybe TRBD2 (6 bases). The CDR3 extends over 11 amino acids. The germline V and J ends were trimmed by 6 bases and 6 bases, with 9 bases remaining between them. Per the germline V gene, CDR1 is SNHLY and CDR2 is FYNNEI. Here the CDR3 reads CASREGSEQYF. DNA for the CDR3: TGTGCCAGCAGGGAGGGCAGCGAGCAGTACTTC.

This clonotype was recorded at least ten times. This chain connects TRBV6-6 to TRBJ2-5; a weak D match, TRBD2 (5 bases). There are 14 residues in the CDR3. CDR1 is MNHNY and CDR2 is SVGAGI in the germline V gene (reference sequence). Trimming took off 1 base at V and 9 bases at J, with 15 bases between the two ends. The CDR3 sequence: CASSYLALPRAQYF. In DNA form, the CDR3 reads TGTGCCAGCAGTTACTTAGCCCTGCCGAGGGCCCAGTACTTC.

Within the sample, this clonotype is medium-sized (0.01 to 0.1%). The rearrangement links TRBV6-1 to TRBJ2-1; 15 bases map to TRBD2. Trimming cost V 7 bases and J 4 bases; bases outside gene matches: 2. The CDR3 length is 15 residues. Germline CDR1 reads MNHNS; CDR2 reads SASEGT. The DNA of the CDR3 is TGTGCCAGCATGGGACTAGCGGGGGGTTACAATGAGCAGTTCTTC. Amino acid sequence: CASMGLAGGYNEQFF.

The chain carries TRBV7-9 and TRBJ1-1; D is ambiguous. The V and J ends lost 7 bases and 1 base respectively, with 10 bases between them. The CDR3 extends over 13 amino acids. Germline loops: CDR1 SEHNR, CDR2 FQNEAQ (reference sequence). This CDR3 is CASTLYENTEAFF. In DNA, the CDR3 is TGTGCCAGCACCCTATATGAGAACACTGAAGCTTTCTTT. The whole variable domain, remainder taken from reference TRBV7-9 and TRBJ1-1, is DTGVSQNPRHKITKRGQNVTFRCDPISEHNRLYWYRQTLGQGPEFLTYFQNEAQLEKSRLLSDRFSAERPKGSFSTLEIQRTEQGDSAMYLCASTLYENTEAFFGQGTRLTVV.

Points on this clonotype: The junction departs from the called germline gene at one end, perhaps through a read error. The V and J genes are TRBV10-2 and TRBJ2-5; D gene ambiguous. The CDR3 is 12 residues long. Germline V gene lookup returns CDR1 WSHSY and CDR2 SAAADI. In DNA form, the CDR3 reads TGTGCCGCCTCTGGCAGTGGAGAGACCCAGTACTTC. The encoded protein is CAASGSGETQYF.

J is TRBJ2-4 and V is TRBV14; 7 bases fit TRBD1. The CDR3 consists of 16 residues. Germline V gives CDR1 SGHDN, CDR2 FVKESK. The ends lost 1 base at V and 3 bases at J; junction bases unmatched: 6. The CDR3 nucleotides are TGTGCCAGCAGCCAAGTTGGGGGACAGCTCAAAAACATTCAGTACTTC. This gives the protein CASSQVGGQLKNIQYF.